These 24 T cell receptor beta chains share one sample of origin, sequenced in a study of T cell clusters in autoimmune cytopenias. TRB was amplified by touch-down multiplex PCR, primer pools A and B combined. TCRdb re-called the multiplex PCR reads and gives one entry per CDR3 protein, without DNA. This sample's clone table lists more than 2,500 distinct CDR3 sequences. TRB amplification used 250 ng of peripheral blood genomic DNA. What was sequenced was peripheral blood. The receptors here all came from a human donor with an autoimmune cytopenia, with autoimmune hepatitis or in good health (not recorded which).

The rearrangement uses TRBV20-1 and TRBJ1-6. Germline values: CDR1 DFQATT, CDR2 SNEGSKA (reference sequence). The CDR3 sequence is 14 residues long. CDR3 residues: CSAKGGSYNSPLHF.

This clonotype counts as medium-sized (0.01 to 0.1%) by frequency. Here the CDR3 reads CASSRGQGSPLHF. The V call is TRBV6-2 or TRBV6-3, the J call TRBJ1-6; checking the TCRdb D call of TRBD1 is not possible without DNA. Germline values: CDR1 MNHEY, CDR2 SVGEGT. This CDR3 region has 13 residues.

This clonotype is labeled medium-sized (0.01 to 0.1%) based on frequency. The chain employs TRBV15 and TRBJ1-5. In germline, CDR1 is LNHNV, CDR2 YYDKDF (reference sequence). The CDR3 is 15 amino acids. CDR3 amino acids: CATSRDKGSNQPQHF.

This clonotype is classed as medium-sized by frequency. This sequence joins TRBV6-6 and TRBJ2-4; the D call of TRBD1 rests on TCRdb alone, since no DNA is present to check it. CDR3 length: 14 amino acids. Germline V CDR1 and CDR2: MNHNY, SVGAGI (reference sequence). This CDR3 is CASSPDRLRNIQYF.

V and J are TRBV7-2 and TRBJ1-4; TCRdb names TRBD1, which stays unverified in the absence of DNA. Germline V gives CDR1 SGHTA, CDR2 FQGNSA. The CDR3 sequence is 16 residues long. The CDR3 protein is CASSPSGGGVQEKLFF. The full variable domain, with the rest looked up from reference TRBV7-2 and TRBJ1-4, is GAGVSQSPSNKVTEKGKDVELRCDPISGHTALYWYRQSLGQGLEFLIYFQGNSAPDKSGLPSDRFSAERTGGSVSTLTIQRTQQEDSAVYLCASSPSGGGVQEKLFFGSGTQLSVL.

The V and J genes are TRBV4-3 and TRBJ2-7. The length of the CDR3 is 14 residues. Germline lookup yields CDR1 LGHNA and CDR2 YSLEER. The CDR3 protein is CASSQDEGSYEQYF.

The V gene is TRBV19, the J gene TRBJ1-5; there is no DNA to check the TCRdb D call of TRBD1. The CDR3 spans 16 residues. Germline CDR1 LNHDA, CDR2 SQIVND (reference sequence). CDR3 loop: CASSWAGGKGNQPQHF.

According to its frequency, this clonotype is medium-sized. CDR3 amino acids: CASSREGTEAFF. V usage is TRBV6-5 and J usage is TRBJ1-1. Germline CDR1 MNHEY, CDR2 SVGAGI. The CDR3 runs 12 residues.

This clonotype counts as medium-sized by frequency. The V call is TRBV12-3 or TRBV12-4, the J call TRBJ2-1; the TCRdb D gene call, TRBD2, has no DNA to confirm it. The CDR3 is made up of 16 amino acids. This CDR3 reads CASSFHGTSGRIEQFF.

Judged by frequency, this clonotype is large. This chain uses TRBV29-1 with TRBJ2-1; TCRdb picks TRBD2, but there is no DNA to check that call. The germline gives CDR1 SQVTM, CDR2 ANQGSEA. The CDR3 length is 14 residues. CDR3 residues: CSVVSGRAENEQFF.

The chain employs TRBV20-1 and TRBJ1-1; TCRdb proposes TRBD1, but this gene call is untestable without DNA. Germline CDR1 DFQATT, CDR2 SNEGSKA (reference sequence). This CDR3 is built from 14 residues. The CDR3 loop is CSAAPLQGNTEAFF.

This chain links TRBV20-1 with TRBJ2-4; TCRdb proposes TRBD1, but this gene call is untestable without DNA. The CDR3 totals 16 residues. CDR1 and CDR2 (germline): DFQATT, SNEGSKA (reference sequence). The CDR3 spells CSARLVGAGFQNIQYF.

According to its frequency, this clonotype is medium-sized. The CDR3 region is CASTKPRSAVEKLFF. The chain employs TRBV19 and TRBJ1-4. Germline-derived CDR1 and CDR2 are LNHDA and SQIVND (reference sequence). This CDR3 comprises 15 residues. The full variable domain, with the rest looked up from reference TRBV19 and TRBJ1-4, is DGGITQSPKYLFRKEGQNVTLSCEQNLNHDAMYWYRQDPGQGLRLIYYSQIVNDFQKGDIAEGYSVSREKKESFPLTVTSAQKNPTAFYLCASTKPRSAVEKLFFGSGTQLSVL.

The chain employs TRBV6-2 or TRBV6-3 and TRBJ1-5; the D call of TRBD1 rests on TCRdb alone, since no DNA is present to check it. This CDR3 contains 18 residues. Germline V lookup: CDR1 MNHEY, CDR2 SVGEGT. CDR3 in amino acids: CASSFIRDPTRSNQPQHF.

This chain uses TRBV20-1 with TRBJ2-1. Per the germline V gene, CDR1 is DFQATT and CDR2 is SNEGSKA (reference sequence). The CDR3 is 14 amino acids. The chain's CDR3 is CSAYRTQGGNEQFF.

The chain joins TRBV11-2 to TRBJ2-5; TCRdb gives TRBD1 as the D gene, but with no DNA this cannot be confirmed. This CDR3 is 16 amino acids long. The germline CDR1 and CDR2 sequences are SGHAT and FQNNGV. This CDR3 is CASSLLEGTQGETQYF.

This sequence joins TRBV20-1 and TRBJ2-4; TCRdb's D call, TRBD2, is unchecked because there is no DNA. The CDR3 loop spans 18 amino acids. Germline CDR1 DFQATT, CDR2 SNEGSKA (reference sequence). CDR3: CSARALAGEFSAKNIQYF.

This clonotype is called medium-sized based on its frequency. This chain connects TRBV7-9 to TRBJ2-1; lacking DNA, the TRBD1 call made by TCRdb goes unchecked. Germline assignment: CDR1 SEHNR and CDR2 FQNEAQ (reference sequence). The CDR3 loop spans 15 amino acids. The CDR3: CASSLTGLTYNEQFF.

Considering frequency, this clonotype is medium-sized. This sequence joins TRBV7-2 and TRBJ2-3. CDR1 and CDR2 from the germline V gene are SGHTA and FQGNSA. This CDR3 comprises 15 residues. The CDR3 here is CASSLPTTYTDTQYF.

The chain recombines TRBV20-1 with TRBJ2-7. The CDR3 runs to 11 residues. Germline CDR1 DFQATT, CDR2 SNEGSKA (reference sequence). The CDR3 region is CSARVGYEQYF.

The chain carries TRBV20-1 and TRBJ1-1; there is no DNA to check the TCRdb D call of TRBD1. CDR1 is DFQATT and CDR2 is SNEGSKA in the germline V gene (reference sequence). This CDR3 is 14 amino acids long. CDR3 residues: CSARGLDRDTEAFF.

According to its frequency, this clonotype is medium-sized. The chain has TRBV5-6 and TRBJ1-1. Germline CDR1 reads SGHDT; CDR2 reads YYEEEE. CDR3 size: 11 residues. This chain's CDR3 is CASSLGTEAFF.

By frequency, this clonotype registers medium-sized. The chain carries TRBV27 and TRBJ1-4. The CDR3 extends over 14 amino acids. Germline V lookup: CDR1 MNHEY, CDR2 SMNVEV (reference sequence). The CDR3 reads CASSDANWGEKLFF.

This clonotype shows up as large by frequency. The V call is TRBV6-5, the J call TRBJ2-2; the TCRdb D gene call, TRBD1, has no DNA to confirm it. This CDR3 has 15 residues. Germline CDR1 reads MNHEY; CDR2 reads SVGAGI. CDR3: CASSTRTGGVGELFF.